This T cell receptor (beta chain) was recovered during a study of blood T cell repertoires in COVID-19. Across the study: Samples taken during acute and convalescent COVID-19 were collected in the United States, Italy and Spain. Nucleic acid was either cDNA or gDNA, and it came from T cells, B-cell-depleted T cells, or PBMCs.

In the authors' methods: Reference gene primer amplification gave nucleated cell count estimates. Profiled with immunoSEQ multiplex PCR; TCRdb holds only in-frame clones, not every one. V, J and clone size were drawn from that table, and D and trimming were deduced from the DNA. The sample includes roughly 200,000 clones, around 87% of them seen just once. This clonotype originated in a man in his 60s who had recovered from COVID-19. The sequenced sample consisted of peripheral blood.

The DNA of the CDR3 is TGTGCCAGCTCACCGGACAGGCGGGACACTGAAGCTTTCTTT. Amino acids: CASSPDRRDTEAFF. The chain combines TRBV18 with TRBJ1-1, with TRBD1 matching 7 bases. Looked up from germline, CDR1 is KGHSH and CDR2 is LQKENI. This CDR3 has 14 residues. The V and J ends lost 3 bases and 3 bases, in that order; junction bases with no gene match: 4.